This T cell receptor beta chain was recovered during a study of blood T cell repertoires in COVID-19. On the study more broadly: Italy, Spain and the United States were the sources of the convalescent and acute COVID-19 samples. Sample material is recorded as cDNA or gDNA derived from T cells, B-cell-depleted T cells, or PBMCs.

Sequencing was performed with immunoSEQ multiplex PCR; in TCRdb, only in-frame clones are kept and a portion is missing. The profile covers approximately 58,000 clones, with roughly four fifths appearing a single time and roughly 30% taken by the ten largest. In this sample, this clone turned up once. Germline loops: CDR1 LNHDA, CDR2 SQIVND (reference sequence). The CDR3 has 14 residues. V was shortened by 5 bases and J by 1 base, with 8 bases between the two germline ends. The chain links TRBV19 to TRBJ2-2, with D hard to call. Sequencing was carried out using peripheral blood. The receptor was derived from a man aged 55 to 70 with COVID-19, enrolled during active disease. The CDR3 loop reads CASSRAKNTGELFF. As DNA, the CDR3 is TGTGCCAGTAGTCGCGCGAAGAACACCGGGGAGCTGTTTTTT.